This is a list of T cell receptor beta chains from one sample in a study of human T cells and chemical hapten exposure. A single record per CDR3 protein comes from TCRdb applying MiXCR to the RACE reads. The sample shows tens of thousands of distinct CDR3 sequences, about 15% of them seen only once. Material: whole blood, obtained in connection with sensitization to the hapten diphenylcyclopropenone (DPC). The receptors stem from a woman in her forties or fifties with alopecia areata. Some clones in this sample may be carry-over from other donors' samples. Each CDR3 is given without its conserved first and last residue. Each record gives: clone size, V gene, J gene, CDR3 protein. Some rows mark clone size as missing; the rest say once, few, many or name a class of expanded clone.

clone_size: -
v_call: TRBV3-1
j_call: TRBJ2-1
cdr3_aa: ASSQGTGENEQF

clone_size: -
v_call: TRBV11-2
j_call: TRBJ1-2
cdr3_aa: ASSFSGDRSGYGYT

clone_size: -
v_call: TRBV7-9
j_call: TRBJ1-1
cdr3_aa: ASSLEPAGAF

clone_size: -
v_call: TRBV20-1
j_call: TRBJ2-6
cdr3_aa: SAPAAPGANVLT

clone_size: many
v_call: TRBV4-3
j_call: TRBJ1-1
cdr3_aa: ASSRGLSEAF

clone_size: medium-sized
v_call: TRBV29-1
j_call: TRBJ2-7
cdr3_aa: SVGGGPYEQY

clone_size: -
v_call: TRBV3-1
j_call: TRBJ1-5
cdr3_aa: ASSQDPQGQYSNQPQH

clone_size: -
v_call: TRBV30
j_call: TRBJ2-2
cdr3_aa: AWSPPYPGELF

clone_size: -
v_call: TRBV28
j_call: TRBJ2-4
cdr3_aa: ASTKQGPKNIQY

clone_size: many
v_call: TRBV29-1
j_call: TRBJ1-1
cdr3_aa: SAALGVNTEAF

clone_size: -
v_call: TRBV29-1
j_call: TRBJ2-1
cdr3_aa: SVDSWDRPNIGNEQF

clone_size: few
v_call: TRBV6-2/TRBV6-3
j_call: TRBJ2-1
cdr3_aa: ASSRETLVHNEQF

clone_size: -
v_call: TRBV11-3
j_call: TRBJ2-5
cdr3_aa: ASSWGLQETQY

clone_size: -
v_call: TRBV19
j_call: TRBJ2-7
cdr3_aa: ASSRAATAYEQY

clone_size: few
v_call: TRBV20-1
j_call: TRBJ2-1
cdr3_aa: SASTGLGSNEQF

clone_size: -
v_call: TRBV14
j_call: TRBJ2-7
cdr3_aa: ASSRYDDEQY

clone_size: -
v_call: TRBV11-3
j_call: TRBJ1-1
cdr3_aa: ASSSPTGPGGAEAF

clone_size: -
v_call: TRBV12-5
j_call: TRBJ1-1
cdr3_aa: ASGLRGTGNTEAF

clone_size: -
v_call: TRBV28
j_call: TRBJ2-7
cdr3_aa: ASRGTHYEQY

clone_size: -
v_call: TRBV3-1
j_call: TRBJ2-1
cdr3_aa: ASSQDRFSNEQF

clone_size: -
v_call: TRBV12-3/TRBV12-4
j_call: TRBJ2-6
cdr3_aa: ASSRGLSGANVLT

clone_size: -
v_call: TRBV15
j_call: TRBJ1-5
cdr3_aa: ATSPGGRGNQPQH

clone_size: -
v_call: TRBV11-2
j_call: TRBJ2-5
cdr3_aa: ASSLDPRPQETQY

clone_size: many
v_call: TRBV5-1
j_call: TRBJ1-1
cdr3_aa: ASRRGSTEAF

clone_size: -
v_call: TRBV20-1
j_call: TRBJ2-3
cdr3_aa: SARGGVSGGTDTQY

clone_size: few
v_call: TRBV10-2
j_call: TRBJ2-2
cdr3_aa: ASTGTSNTGELF

clone_size: many
v_call: TRBV5-6
j_call: TRBJ2-1
cdr3_aa: ASSLPRKGNEQF

clone_size: few
v_call: TRBV7-2
j_call: TRBJ2-3
cdr3_aa: ASSWTDTDTQY

clone_size: -
v_call: TRBV11-2
j_call: TRBJ2-5
cdr3_aa: ASSYNRGTSETQY

clone_size: -
v_call: TRBV28
j_call: TRBJ2-3
cdr3_aa: ASNAQADTQY

clone_size: few
v_call: TRBV28
j_call: TRBJ2-3
cdr3_aa: ASSPLAGRKSDTQY

clone_size: -
v_call: TRBV3-1
j_call: TRBJ2-1
cdr3_aa: ASSRGRYNEQF

clone_size: -
v_call: TRBV7-2
j_call: TRBJ2-3
cdr3_aa: ASSLVGFSGGRTDTQY

clone_size: -
v_call: TRBV2
j_call: TRBJ2-1
cdr3_aa: ASIRLAGVVNEQF

clone_size: medium-sized
v_call: TRBV2
j_call: TRBJ2-2
cdr3_aa: ASSSGPTNTGELF

clone_size: few
v_call: TRBV20-1
j_call: TRBJ1-2
cdr3_aa: SARLRTSYGYT

clone_size: many
v_call: TRBV3-1
j_call: TRBJ2-2
cdr3_aa: ASSHRTGELF

clone_size: few
v_call: TRBV11-2
j_call: TRBJ2-7
cdr3_aa: ASSAGQSAYEQY

clone_size: many
v_call: TRBV28
j_call: TRBJ2-3
cdr3_aa: ASSWRGRASTDTQY

clone_size: few
v_call: TRBV29-1
j_call: TRBJ1-1
cdr3_aa: SAGEAF